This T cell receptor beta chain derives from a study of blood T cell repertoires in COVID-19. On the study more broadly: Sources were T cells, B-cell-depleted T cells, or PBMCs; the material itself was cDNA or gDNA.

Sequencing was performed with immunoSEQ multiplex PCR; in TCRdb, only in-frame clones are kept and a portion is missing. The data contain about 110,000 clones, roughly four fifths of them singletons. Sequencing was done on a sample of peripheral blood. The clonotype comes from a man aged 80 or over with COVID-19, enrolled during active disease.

CDR3 region: CASSRDSSSYEQYF. CDR3 DNA sequence: TGTGCCAGCAGCCGGGACAGCAGCTCCTACGAGCAGTACTTC. The V gene is TRBV11-2, the J gene TRBJ2-7; 7 bases line up with TRBD1. Germline CDR1 is SGHAT and CDR2 is FQNNGV. The J segment lost 0 bases and the V segment lost 5 bases, leaving 4 bases of the junction unmatched. The CDR3 is made up of 14 amino acids.